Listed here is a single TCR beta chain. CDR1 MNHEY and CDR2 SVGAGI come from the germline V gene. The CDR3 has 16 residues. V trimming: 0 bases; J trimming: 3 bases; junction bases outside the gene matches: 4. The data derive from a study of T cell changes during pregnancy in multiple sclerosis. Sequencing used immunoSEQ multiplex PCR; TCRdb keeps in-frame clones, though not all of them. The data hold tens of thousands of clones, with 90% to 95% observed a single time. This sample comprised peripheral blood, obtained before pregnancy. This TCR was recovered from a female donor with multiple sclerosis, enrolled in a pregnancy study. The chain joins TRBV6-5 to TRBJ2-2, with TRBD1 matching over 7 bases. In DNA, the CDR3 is TGTGCCAGCAGTTACTCGATGGGACAGCACACCGGGGAGCTGTTTTTT. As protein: CASSYSMGQHTGELFF.